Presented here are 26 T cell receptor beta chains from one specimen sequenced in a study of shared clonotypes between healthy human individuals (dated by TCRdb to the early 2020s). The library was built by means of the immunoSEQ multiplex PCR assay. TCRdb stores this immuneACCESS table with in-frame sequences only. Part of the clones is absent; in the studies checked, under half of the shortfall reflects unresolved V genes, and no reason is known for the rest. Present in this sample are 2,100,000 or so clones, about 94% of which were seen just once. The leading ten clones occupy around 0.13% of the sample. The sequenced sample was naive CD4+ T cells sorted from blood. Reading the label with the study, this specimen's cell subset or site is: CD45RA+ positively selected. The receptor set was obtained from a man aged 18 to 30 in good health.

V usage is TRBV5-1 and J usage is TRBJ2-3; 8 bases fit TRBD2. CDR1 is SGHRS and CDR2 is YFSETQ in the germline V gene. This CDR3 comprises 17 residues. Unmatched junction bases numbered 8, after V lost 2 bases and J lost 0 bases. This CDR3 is CASSLDSAGGSTDTQYF. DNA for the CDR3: TGCGCCAGCAGCTTAGATTCGGCGGGGGGTAGCACAGATACGCAGTATTTT.

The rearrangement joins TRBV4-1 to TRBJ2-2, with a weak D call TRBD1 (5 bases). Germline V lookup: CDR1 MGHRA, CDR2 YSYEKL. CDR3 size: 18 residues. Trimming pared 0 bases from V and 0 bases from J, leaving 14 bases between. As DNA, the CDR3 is TGCGCCAGCAGCCAAGAACGTGCGACAGACACGAACACCGGGGAGCTGTTTTTT. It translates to CASSQERATDTNTGELFF.

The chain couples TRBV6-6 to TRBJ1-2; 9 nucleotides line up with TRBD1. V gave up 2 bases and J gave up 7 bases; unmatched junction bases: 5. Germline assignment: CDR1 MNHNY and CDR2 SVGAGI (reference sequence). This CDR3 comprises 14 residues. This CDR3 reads CASSYPQTGGGYTF. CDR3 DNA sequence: TGTGCCAGCAGTTACCCCCAGACAGGGGGTGGCTACACCTTC.

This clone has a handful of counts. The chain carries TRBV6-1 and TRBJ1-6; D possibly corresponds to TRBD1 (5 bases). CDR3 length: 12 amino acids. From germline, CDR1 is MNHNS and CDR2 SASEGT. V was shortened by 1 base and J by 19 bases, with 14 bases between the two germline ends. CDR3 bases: TGTGCCAGCAGTGAAGTATCAAGGGGTATACACTTT. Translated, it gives CASSEVSRGIHF.

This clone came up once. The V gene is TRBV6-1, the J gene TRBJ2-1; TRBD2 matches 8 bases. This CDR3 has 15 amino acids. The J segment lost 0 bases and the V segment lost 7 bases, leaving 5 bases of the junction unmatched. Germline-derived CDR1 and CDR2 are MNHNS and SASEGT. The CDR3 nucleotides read TGTGCCAGCACCGAGAGCGGGGGCTCCTACAATGAGCAGTTCTTC. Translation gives CASTESGGSYNEQFF.

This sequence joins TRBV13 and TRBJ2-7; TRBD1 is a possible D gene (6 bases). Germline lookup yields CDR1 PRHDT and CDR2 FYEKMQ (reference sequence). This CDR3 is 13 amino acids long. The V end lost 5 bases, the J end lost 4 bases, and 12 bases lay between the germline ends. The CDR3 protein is CASSPGHLYEQYF. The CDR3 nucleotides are TGTGCCAGCAGCCCGGGACATCTGTACGAGCAGTACTTC.

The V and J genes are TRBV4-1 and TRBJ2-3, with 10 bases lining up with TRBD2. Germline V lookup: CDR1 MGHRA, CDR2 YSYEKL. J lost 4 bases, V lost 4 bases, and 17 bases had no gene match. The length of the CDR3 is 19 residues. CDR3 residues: CASSPRGTSALGGSDTQYF. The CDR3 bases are TGCGCCAGCAGCCCCAGAGGGACTAGCGCGCTAGGGGGGTCAGATACGCAGTATTTT.

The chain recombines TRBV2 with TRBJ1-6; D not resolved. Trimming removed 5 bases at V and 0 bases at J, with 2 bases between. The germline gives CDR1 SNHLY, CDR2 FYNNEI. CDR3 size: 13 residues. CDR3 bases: TGTGCCAGCAGTAGCTCCTATAATTCACCCCTCCACTTT. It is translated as CASSSSYNSPLHF.

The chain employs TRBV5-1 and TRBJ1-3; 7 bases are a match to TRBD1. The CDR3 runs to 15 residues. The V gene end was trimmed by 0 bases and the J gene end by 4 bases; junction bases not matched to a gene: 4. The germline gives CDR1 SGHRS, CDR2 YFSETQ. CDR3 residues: CASSLDGTAGNTIYF. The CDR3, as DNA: TGCGCCAGCAGCTTGGACGGGACAGCCGGAAACACCATATATTTT.

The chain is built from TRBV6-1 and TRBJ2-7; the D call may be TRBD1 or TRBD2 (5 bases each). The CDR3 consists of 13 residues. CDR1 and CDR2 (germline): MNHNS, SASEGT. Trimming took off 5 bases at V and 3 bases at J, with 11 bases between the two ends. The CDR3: CASSRGPSYEQYF. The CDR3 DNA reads TGTGCCAGCAGTCGGGGACCAAGCTACGAGCAGTACTTC.

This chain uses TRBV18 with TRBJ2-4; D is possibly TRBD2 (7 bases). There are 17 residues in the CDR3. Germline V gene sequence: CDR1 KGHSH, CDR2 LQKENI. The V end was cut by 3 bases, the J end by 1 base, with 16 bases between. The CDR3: CASSPVPGGLAKNIQYF. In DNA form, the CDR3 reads TGTGCCAGCTCACCCGTCCCGGGGGGCCTTGCCAAAAACATTCAGTACTTC.

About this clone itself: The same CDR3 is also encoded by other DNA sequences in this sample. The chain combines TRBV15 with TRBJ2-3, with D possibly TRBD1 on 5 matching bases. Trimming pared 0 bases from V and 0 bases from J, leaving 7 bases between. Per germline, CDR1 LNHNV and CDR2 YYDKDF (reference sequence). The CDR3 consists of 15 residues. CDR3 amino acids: CATSRDGASTDTQYF. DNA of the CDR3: TGTGCCACCAGCAGAGATGGGGCTAGCACAGATACGCAGTATTTT. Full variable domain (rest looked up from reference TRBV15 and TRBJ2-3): DAMVIQNPRYQVTQFGKPVTLSCSQTLNHNVMYWYQQKSSQAPKLLFHYYDKDFNNEADTPDNFQSRRPNTSFCFLDIRSPGLGDTAMYLCATSRDGASTDTQYFGPGTRLTVL.

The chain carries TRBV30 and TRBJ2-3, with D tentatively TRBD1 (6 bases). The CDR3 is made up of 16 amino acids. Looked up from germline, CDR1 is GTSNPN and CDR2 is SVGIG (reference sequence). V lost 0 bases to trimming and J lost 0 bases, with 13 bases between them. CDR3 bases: TGTGCCTGGAGTGTTCCAGGGGAAACTAGCACAGATACGCAGTATTTT. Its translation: CAWSVPGETSTDTQYF.

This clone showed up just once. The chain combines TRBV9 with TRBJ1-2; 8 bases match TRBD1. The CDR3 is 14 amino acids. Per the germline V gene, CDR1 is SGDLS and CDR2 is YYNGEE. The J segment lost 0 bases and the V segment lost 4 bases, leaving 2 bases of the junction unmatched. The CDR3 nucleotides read TGTGCCAGCAGCCGGGGACAGGCTAACTATGGCTACACCTTC. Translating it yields CASSRGQANYGYTF.

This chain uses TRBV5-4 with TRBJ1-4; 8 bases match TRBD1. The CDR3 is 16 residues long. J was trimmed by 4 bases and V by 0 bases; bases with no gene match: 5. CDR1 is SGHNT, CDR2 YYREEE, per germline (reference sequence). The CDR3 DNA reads TGTGCCAGCAGCTTGGGCACAGGGGGGAATAATGAAAAACTGTTTTTT. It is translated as CASSLGTGGNNEKLFF.

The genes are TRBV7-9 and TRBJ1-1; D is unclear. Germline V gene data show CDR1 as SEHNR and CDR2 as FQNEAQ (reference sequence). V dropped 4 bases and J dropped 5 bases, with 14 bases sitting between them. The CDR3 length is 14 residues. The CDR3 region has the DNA TGTGCCAGCAGCTCCCTGCAAGCTGGAACTGAAGCTTTCTTT. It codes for CASSSLQAGTEAFF.

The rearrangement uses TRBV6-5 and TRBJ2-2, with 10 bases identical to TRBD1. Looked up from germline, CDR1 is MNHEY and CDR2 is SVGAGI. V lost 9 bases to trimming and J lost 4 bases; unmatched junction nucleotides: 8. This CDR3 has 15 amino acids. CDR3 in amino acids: CASTNRDRGTGELFF. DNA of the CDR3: TGTGCCAGTACGAACCGGGACAGGGGCACCGGGGAGCTGTTTTTT.

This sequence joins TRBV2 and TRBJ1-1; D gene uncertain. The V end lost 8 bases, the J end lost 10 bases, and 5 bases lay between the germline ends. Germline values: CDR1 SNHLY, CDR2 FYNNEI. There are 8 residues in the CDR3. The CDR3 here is CASEGAFF. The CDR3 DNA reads TGTGCCAGCGAGGGAGCTTTCTTT.

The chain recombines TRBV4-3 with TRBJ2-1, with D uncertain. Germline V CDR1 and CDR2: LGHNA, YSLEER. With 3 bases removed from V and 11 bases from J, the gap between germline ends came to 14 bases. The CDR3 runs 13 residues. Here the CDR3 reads CASSQGVLVQQFF. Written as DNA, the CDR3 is TGCGCCAGCAGCCAGGGCGTCCTAGTGCAGCAGTTCTTC.

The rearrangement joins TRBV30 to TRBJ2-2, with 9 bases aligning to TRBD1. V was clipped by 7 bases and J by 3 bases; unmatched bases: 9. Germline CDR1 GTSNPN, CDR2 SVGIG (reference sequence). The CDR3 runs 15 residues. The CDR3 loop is CALIPGQGYTGELFF. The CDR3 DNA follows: TGTGCCTTAATTCCGGGACAGGGTTACACCGGGGAGCTGTTTTTT. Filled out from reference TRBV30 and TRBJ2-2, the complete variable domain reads SQTIHQWPATLVQPVGSPLSLECTVEGTSNPNLYWYRQAAGRGLQLLFYSVGIGQISSEVPQNLSASRPQDRQFILSSKKLLLSDSGFYLCALIPGQGYTGELFFGEGSRLTVL.

The DNA of the CDR3 is TGTGCCTGGAGTCGCTCAGGACAGGGAACGCAGTATTTT. Protein sequence: CAWSRSGQGTQYF. This chain connects TRBV30 to TRBJ2-3, with TRBD1 matching over 8 bases. The CDR3 loop spans 13 amino acids. The V segment lost 2 bases and the J segment 9 bases; nucleotides outside the gene matches: 7. Germline CDR1 reads GTSNPN; CDR2 reads SVGIG (reference sequence).

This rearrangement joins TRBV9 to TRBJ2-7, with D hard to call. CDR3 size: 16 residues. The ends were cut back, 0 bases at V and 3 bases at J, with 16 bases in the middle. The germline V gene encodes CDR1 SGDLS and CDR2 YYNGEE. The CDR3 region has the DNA TGTGCCAGCAGCGTAGCGATCCAGGCCAGTAGCTACGAGCAGTACTTC. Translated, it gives CASSVAIQASSYEQYF.

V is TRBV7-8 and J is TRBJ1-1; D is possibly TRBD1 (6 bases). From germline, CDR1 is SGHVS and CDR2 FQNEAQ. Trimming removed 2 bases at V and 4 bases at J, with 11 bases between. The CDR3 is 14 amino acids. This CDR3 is CASSLPKQGTEAFF. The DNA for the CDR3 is TGTGCCAGCAGCTTACCGAAACAGGGCACTGAAGCTTTCTTT.

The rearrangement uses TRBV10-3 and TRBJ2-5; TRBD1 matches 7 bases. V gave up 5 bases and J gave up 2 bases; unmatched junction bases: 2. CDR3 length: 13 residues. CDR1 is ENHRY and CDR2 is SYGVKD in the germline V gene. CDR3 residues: CAISKTGQETQYF. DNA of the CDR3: TGTGCCATCAGTAAGACAGGGCAAGAGACCCAGTACTTC.

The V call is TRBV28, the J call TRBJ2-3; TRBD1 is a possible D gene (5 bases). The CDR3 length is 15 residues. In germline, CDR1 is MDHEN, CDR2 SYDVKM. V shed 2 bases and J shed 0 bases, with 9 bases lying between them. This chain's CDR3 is CASSLRTTSTDTQYF. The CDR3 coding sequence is TGTGCCAGCAGTTTACGGACAACTAGCACAGATACGCAGTATTTT.

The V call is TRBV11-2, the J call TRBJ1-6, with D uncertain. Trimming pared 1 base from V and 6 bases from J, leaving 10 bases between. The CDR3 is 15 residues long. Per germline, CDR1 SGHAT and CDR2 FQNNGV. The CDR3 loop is CASSLAQTVNSPLHF. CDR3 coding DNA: TGTGCCAGCAGCTTAGCACAGACTGTTAATTCACCCCTCCACTTT.